Below are 27 T cell receptor beta chains sequenced from a single sample in a study of blood T cell repertoires in COVID-19. TCRdb's table, derived via immunoSEQ multiplex PCR, lists solely in-frame clones and lacks some. The sample holds a few hundred thousand clones, 85% seen once. Sample: PBMCs or T cells enriched from blood (not recorded which). The receptor set was obtained from a woman aged 45 to 65 who had been exposed to COVID-19.

This chain links TRBV2 with TRBJ1-6, with D perhaps TRBD1 (6 bases). The CDR3 is 13 residues long. V was pared by 7 bases and J by 7 bases, with 11 bases between. Germline CDR1 is SNHLY and CDR2 is FYNNEI. The CDR3 is CASMGARNSPLHF. As DNA, the CDR3 is TGTGCCAGCATGGGGGCGCGGAATTCACCCCTCCACTTT. Together with reference TRBV2 and TRBJ1-6, the CDR3 gives the full variable domain: EPEVTQTPSHQVTQMGQEVILRCVPISNHLYFYWYRQILGQKVEFLVSFYNNEISEKSEIFDDQFSVERPDGSNFTLKIRSTKLEDSAMYFCASMGARNSPLHFGNGTRLTVT.

This clone was detected only a few times. The gene calls are TRBV28 and TRBJ1-6; unclear D gene. The V gene lost 5 bases and the J gene lost 9 bases, with 20 bases spanning the gap. Germline-derived CDR1 and CDR2 are MDHEN and SYDVKM. This CDR3 has 16 residues. The CDR3 here is CASSPNGGLIGSPLHF. CDR3 DNA: TGTGCCAGCAGTCCCAATGGAGGGCTTATCGGTTCACCCCTCCACTTT.

This clone has only one observation. The rearrangement uses TRBV5-4 and TRBJ1-4; 10 bases map to TRBD1. Germline CDR1 is SGHNT and CDR2 is YYREEE (reference sequence). The CDR3 runs 15 residues. J was trimmed by 7 bases and V by 3 bases; bases with no gene match: 6. The CDR3 bases are TGTGCCAGCAGCTGGGGACAGGGGTCGAGTGAAAAACTGTTTTTT. It specifies CASSWGQGSSEKLFF.

The gene calls are TRBV18 and TRBJ1-2; 9 positions match TRBD1. This CDR3 has 15 amino acids. The trim removed 3 bases at V and 6 bases at J, leaving 8 bases unmatched. Germline CDR1 is KGHSH and CDR2 is LQKENI. In DNA, the CDR3 is TGTGCCAGCTCACCCCTACAGGGGGCAGTGGATGGCTACACCTTC. It specifies CASSPLQGAVDGYTF.

In the case of this clone: A read error may produce the germline difference seen at one junction end. The rearrangement joins TRBV7-9 to TRBJ1-4; D is perhaps TRBD1 (6 bases). Germline assignment: CDR1 SEHNR and CDR2 FQNEAQ (reference sequence). CDR3 size: 16 residues. The CDR3 bases are TGTGCCAGCAGCCTCAGCTCCGGGACACGGATGGAAATACTGTTTTTT. This gives the protein CASSLSSGTRMEILFF.

The CDR3 sequence: CASSALTGGNTEAFF. DNA for the CDR3: TGTGCCAGCAGCGCCTTGACAGGGGGAAACACTGAAGCTTTCTTT. This chain connects TRBV9 to TRBJ1-1, with 9 positions matching TRBD1. The CDR3 extends over 15 amino acids. Germline trimming cut 3 bases from V and 2 bases from J; bases unmatched to any gene: 5. Germline V gene sequence: CDR1 SGDLS, CDR2 YYNGEE.

This rearrangement joins TRBV7-2 to TRBJ2-5; the D is unclear. The germline V and J ends were trimmed by 1 base and 1 base, with 7 bases remaining between them. CDR3 size: 14 residues. Germline V gene sequence: CDR1 SGHTA, CDR2 FQGNSA. The CDR3 DNA is TGTGCCAGCAGCTTAGAATCCAGCCAAGAGACCCAGTACTTC. Residues: CASSLESSQETQYF.

This clone was recorded a few times. V usage is TRBV29-1 and J usage is TRBJ1-2, with TRBD1 identical over 10 bases. V was pared by 7 bases and J by 4 bases, with 6 bases of the junction left unmatched. In germline, CDR1 is SQVTM, CDR2 ANQGSEA. This CDR3 is built from 13 residues. Written as DNA, the CDR3 is TGCAGCGGGGGACAGGGGATGGGCTATGGCTACACCTTC. Translation: CSGGQGMGYGYTF.

This chain joins TRBV27 and TRBJ1-2, with 8 nucleotides matching TRBD1. The junction had 6 bases not matched to a gene; V was cut back by 4 bases and J by 8 bases. CDR1 is MNHEY, CDR2 SMNVEV, per germline (reference sequence). The CDR3 spans 13 residues. The CDR3 nucleotides are TGTGCCAGCAGTTATGGACAGGGCGGAGGCTACACCTTC. It codes for CASSYGQGGGYTF.

In its sample, this clone was seen once. The J gene is TRBJ2-5, the V gene TRBV27, with D possibly TRBD2 on 6 matching bases. Trimming stripped 0 bases from V and 4 bases from J, with 9 bases between. CDR3 length: 14 residues. Germline V gene lookup returns CDR1 MNHEY and CDR2 SMNVEV (reference sequence). CDR3 DNA sequence: TGTGCCAGCAGTTTATCTTGGCGGGGAGAGACCCAGTACTTC. Protein: CASSLSWRGETQYF.

This clone occurred once. CDR3 in amino acids: CASSLGLGSSGNTIYF. DNA of the CDR3: TGTGCCAGCAGCTTGGGATTGGGGAGCTCTGGAAACACCATATATTTT. V is TRBV13 and J is TRBJ1-3; D is undetermined. Per germline, CDR1 PRHDT and CDR2 FYEKMQ (reference sequence). The ends were cut back, 3 bases at V and 0 bases at J, with 12 bases in the middle. The CDR3 extends over 16 amino acids.

This chain links TRBV10-2 with TRBJ2-7; possibly TRBD1 for D (6 bases). The V gene lost 8 bases and the J gene lost 4 bases, with 15 bases spanning the gap. The germline V gene encodes CDR1 WSHSY and CDR2 SAAADI. The CDR3 sequence is 13 residues long. The CDR3 sequence is CASAQGNVYEQYF. CDR3 nucleotides: TGCGCCAGCGCCCAGGGGAACGTTTACGAGCAGTACTTC.

Here the CDR3 DNA reads TGTGCCAGTACCACTGGGGGCAGTAACTATGGCTACACCTTC. Amino acids: CASTTGGSNYGYTF. The chain carries TRBV19 and TRBJ1-2; D might be TRBD1 (6 bases). CDR1 and CDR2 from the germline V gene are LNHDA and SQIVND (reference sequence). Trimming removed 7 bases at V and 1 base at J, with 13 bases between. This CDR3 comprises 14 residues.

This chain joins TRBV7-2 and TRBJ1-5, with 9 bases aligning to TRBD1. V dropped 3 bases and J dropped 7; count of bases not matched to a gene: 7. The length of the CDR3 is 15 residues. In germline, CDR1 is SGHTA, CDR2 FQGNSA. The chain's CDR3 is CASSLWDRDLQPQHF. The CDR3 coding sequence is TGTGCCAGCAGCTTGTGGGACAGGGACTTGCAGCCCCAGCATTTT.

The chain carries TRBV12-3 or TRBV12-4 and TRBJ2-2; D is ambiguous. The V gene lost 7 bases and the J gene lost 6 bases, with 6 bases spanning the gap. This CDR3 has 11 residues. CDR3 bases: TGTGCCAGCAAGAGTTCCGGGGAGCTGTTTTTT. It specifies CASKSSGELFF.

The gene calls are TRBV28 and TRBJ1-1; 7 nucleotides match TRBD1. The V gene's germline CDR1 is MDHEN and CDR2 SYDVKM. The junction had 6 bases not matched to a gene; V was cut back by 7 bases and J by 4 bases. This CDR3 has 13 amino acids. CDR3 region: CASTRQGATEAFF. The CDR3 DNA reads as TGTGCCAGCACCCGACAGGGCGCCACTGAAGCTTTCTTT.

V usage is TRBV19 and J usage is TRBJ1-1; D is undetermined. Trimming removed 6 bases at V and 6 bases at J, with 23 bases between. The CDR3 contains 16 residues. Germline CDR1 and CDR2: LNHDA and SQIVND (reference sequence). The CDR3 protein is CASRFPPEGRRAEAFF. The DNA of the CDR3 is TGTGCCAGTAGATTTCCCCCCGAGGGTAGAAGAGCTGAAGCTTTCTTT.

This clone was found once. V and J are TRBV9 and TRBJ1-5; D gene ambiguous. This CDR3 is 14 amino acids long. In germline, CDR1 is SGDLS, CDR2 YYNGEE. V was cut by 0 bases and J by 5 bases, with 9 bases left in between. The CDR3 DNA sequence: TGTGCCAGCAGCGTAGGGTACAGCTATCAGCCCCAGCATTTT. The encoded protein is CASSVGYSYQPQHF.

The chain employs TRBV7-2 and TRBJ2-7; D is perhaps TRBD1 (5 bases). This CDR3 comprises 14 residues. The V gene lost 3 bases and the J gene lost 1 base, with 10 bases spanning the gap. Germline V CDR1 and CDR2: SGHTA, FQGNSA. CDR3 sequence reads: CASSFKGISYEQYF. CDR3 coding DNA: TGTGCCAGCAGCTTCAAGGGGATTTCCTACGAGCAGTACTTC.

As regards this clone: This likely reflects a read error, since a far larger clone is one base away. Other DNA variants within this sample encode the same CDR3. The chain carries TRBV13 and TRBJ2-7, with D unclear. The germline V gene has CDR1 PRHDT and CDR2 FYEKMQ (reference sequence). V lost 4 bases and J 1 base, leaving 2 bases between the germline ends. CDR3 length: 11 amino acids. The CDR3 loop is CASSSSYEQYF. The CDR3 DNA sequence: TGTGCCAGCAGCTCGTCCTACGAGCAGTACTTC. Together with reference TRBV13 and TRBJ2-7, the CDR3 gives the full variable domain: AAGVIQSPRHLIKEKRETATLKCYPIPRHDTVYWYQQGPGQDPQFLISFYEKMQSDKGSIPDRFSAQQFSDYHSELNMSSLELGDSALYFCASSSSYEQYFGPGTRLTVT.

V gene TRBV4-3 combines with J gene TRBJ1-2, with D maybe TRBD1 (6 bases). The CDR3 consists of 14 residues. Trimming took off 4 bases at V and 7 bases at J, with 16 bases between the two ends. Germline loops: CDR1 LGHNA, CDR2 YSLEER. DNA for the CDR3: TGCGCCAGCAGCCCCGACAGGCAACCGGGTGGCTACACCTTC. Residues: CASSPDRQPGGYTF.

V and J are TRBV5-1 and TRBJ2-3, with 7 bases lining up with TRBD2. The V gene's germline CDR1 is SGHRS and CDR2 YFSETQ. V trimming: 4 bases; J trimming: 2 bases; junction bases outside the gene matches: 16. CDR3 length: 18 residues. The CDR3 bases are TGCGCCAGCAGCGGATCTAGACTAGCTCTAATGTCCACAGATACGCAGTATTTT. Amino acids: CASSGSRLALMSTDTQYF. The variable domain in full, completed from reference TRBV5-1 and TRBJ2-3, reads KAGVTQTPRYLIKTRGQQVTLSCSPISGHRSVSWYQQTPGQGLQFLFEYFSETQRNKGNFPGRFSGRQFSNSRSEMNVSTLELGDSALYLCASSGSRLALMSTDTQYFGPGTRLTVL.

In DNA form, the CDR3 reads TGCGCCAGCAGTGTAGGGTTCCGACAGGCAAAGGTCTTAAATCAGCCCCAGCATTTT. This codes for CASSVGFRQAKVLNQPQHF. V gene TRBV10-2 combines with J gene TRBJ1-5; tentative D call: TRBD1 (6 bases). Trimming removed 4 bases from V and 4 bases from J, with 26 bases in between. Germline assignment: CDR1 WSHSY and CDR2 SAAADI. The CDR3 runs 19 residues.

The chain recombines TRBV10-1 with TRBJ2-3; a possible D gene is TRBD1 (6 bases). With 4 bases removed from V and 2 bases from J, the gap between germline ends came to 7 bases. There are 13 residues in the CDR3. CDR1 is WNHNN, CDR2 SYGVQD, per germline (reference sequence). The CDR3 region has the DNA TGCGCCAGCAGTGGGACAGCCACAGATACGCAGTATTTT. The encoded protein is CASSGTATDTQYF.

This chain uses TRBV14 with TRBJ1-6, with 7 bases that match TRBD1. The length of the CDR3 is 14 residues. J gave up 7 bases and V 4 bases, and 4 bases lay outside the gene matches. Per the germline V gene, CDR1 is SGHDN and CDR2 is FVKESK. The CDR3 loop is CASSLTGINSPLHF. The CDR3 DNA reads TGTGCCAGCAGCCTGACAGGGATCAATTCACCCCTCCACTTT.

Notes on this clone: Other DNA sequences in this specimen translate into the identical CDR3. The chain links TRBV7-3 to TRBJ1-3; a possible D gene is TRBD1 (6 bases). Trimming left V 5 bases short and J 0 bases short, with 8 bases between. The CDR3 is made up of 14 amino acids. The germline V gene has CDR1 SGHTA and CDR2 FQGTGA. In nucleotides, the CDR3 is TGTGCCAGCAGCCCGGACAGCTCTGGAAACACCATATATTTT. Translating gives CASSPDSSGNTIYF.

The rearrangement joins TRBV12-5 to TRBJ1-1, with D maybe TRBD1 (5 bases). The length of the CDR3 is 14 residues. Trimming removed 3 bases from V and 1 base from J, with 9 bases in between. Germline CDR1 LGHNT, CDR2 FRNRAP. CDR3 region: CASGFGQGNTEAFF. The CDR3 DNA sequence: TGTGCTAGTGGTTTTGGGCAGGGGAACACTGAAGCTTTCTTT.